The rows below give T cell receptor beta chains drawn from one sample of a study of blood T cell repertoires in COVID-19. TCRdb keeps only in-frame clones here, not all; method: immunoSEQ multiplex PCR. The sample includes under 170,000 clones, 84% of them seen just once. Sequences were obtained from peripheral blood. The receptors were sampled from a man between 65 and 85 years old with acute or convalescent COVID-19. The CDR3 runs from the conserved cysteine through the conserved F or W. Fields, in order: J gene, D gene, V gene, clone size, CDR3 DNA, CDR3 protein. A D gene is named only where the DNA matches it firmly. A row's size may be missing; if present it is once, few, many or a size class.

TRBJ1-1,-,TRBV6-1,-,TGTGCCAGCAGTGAATGGCCCGGGACAACTGAAGCTTTCTTT,CASSEWPGTTEAFF
TRBJ1-1,-,TRBV27,once,TGTGCCAGCAGTTTCGGGGTCCCCTACACTGAAGCTTTCTTT,CASSFGVPYTEAFF
TRBJ1-4,-,TRBV28,-,TGTGCCAGCAGGCCTCCTTATAATGAAAAACTATTTTTT,CASRPPYNEKLFF
TRBJ2-3,-,TRBV27,-,TGTGCCAGCAGTTTATCGGCCCCAGGGACAGATACGCAGTATTTT,CASSLSAPGTDTQYF
TRBJ1-6,-,TRBV7-9,once,TGTGCCAGCAGCTACTGGGACACGTTTGATTCACCCCTCCACTTT,CASSYWDTFDSPLHF
TRBJ1-5,TRBD1,TRBV2,-,TGTGCCAGCAGTGAAGCGTACGGGACAGGAGGCAATCAGCCCCAGCATTTT,CASSEAYGTGGNQPQHF
TRBJ1-2,-,TRBV5-6,once,TGTGCCAGCAGCTTGGACAGGGACTATGGCTACACCTTC,CASSLDRDYGYTF
TRBJ2-5,TRBD2,TRBV28,-,TGTGCCAGCAGTGCGTTAACTAGCGACCCGAGGCGAGAGACCCAGTACTTC,CASSALTSDPRRETQYF
TRBJ2-4,-,TRBV5-1,-,TGCGCCAGCAGCTTGGGGGAACTCGGACATACCAAAAACATTCAGTACTTC,CASSLGELGHTKNIQYF
TRBJ1-2,TRBD1,TRBV5-1,once,TGCGCCAGCAGCTATTCCGGGACAGCTTCTAACTATGGCTACACCTTC,CASSYSGTASNYGYTF
TRBJ2-6,TRBD2,TRBV2,-,TGTGCCAGCAGTATCGGGGGGTACTCTGGGGCCAACGTCCTGACTTTC,CASSIGGYSGANVLTF
TRBJ2-5,TRBD1,TRBV5-1,once,TGCGCCAGCAGCGAACCGGGACAGCTCCTTGAGCATCAGTACTTC,CASSEPGQLLEHQYF
TRBJ2-7,TRBD1,TRBV5-1,-,TGCGCCAGCAGCTTCGATAGCCAGGGGGCACGAGAGCAGTACTTC,CASSFDSQGAREQYF
TRBJ1-4,-,TRBV18,-,TGTGCCAGCTCACCACTATCTAGGGGGTCGGATGAAAAACTGTTTTTT,CASSPLSRGSDEKLFF
TRBJ2-2,-,TRBV18,-,TGTGCCAGCTCACTGGAGGGTCCCACCGGGGAGCTGTTTTTT,CASSLEGPTGELFF
TRBJ1-2,-,TRBV29-1,-,TGCAGCGTTGACGATACAGGGTTCTCCGGCTACACCTTC,CSVDDTGFSGYTF
TRBJ1-5,TRBD1,TRBV2,-,TGTGCCAGTAGCGGACAGGGGCAGGACAATCAGCCCCAGCATTTT,CASSGQGQDNQPQHF
TRBJ2-3,-,TRBV11-2,few,TGTGCCAGCATCTCGGATAGCGGAGGTCTAGACACGCAGTATTTT,CASISDSGGLDTQYF
TRBJ2-4,-,TRBV28,few,TGTGCCAGCAGTCCCAGCGGGCAAAACATTCAGTACTTC,CASSPSGQNIQYF
TRBJ1-4,-,TRBV7-7,-,TGTGCTAGCAGCAGAAGTGTCGGGGAAAAACTGTTTTTT,CASSRSVGEKLFF
TRBJ2-5,-,TRBV5-1,-,TGCGCCAGCAGCTTGTCTCCCCAAGAGACCCAGTACTTC,CASSLSPQETQYF
TRBJ1-4,-,TRBV5-1,once,TGCGCCAGCAGCCCACAGGGTGCCAATGAAAAACTGTTTTTT,CASSPQGANEKLFF
TRBJ1-5,-,TRBV7-2,-,TGTGCCAGCAGCTTAGCGCTTGGGGGCGATCAGCCCCAGCATTTT,CASSLALGGDQPQHF
TRBJ1-4,-,TRBV29-1,-,TGCAGCGTTAGAAAATGGGACACCCTAACTAATGAAAAACTGTTTTTT,CSVRKWDTLTNEKLFF
TRBJ2-2,-,TRBV9,once,TGTGCCAGCAGCGAAGACCTCAGGGGTGACACCGGGGAGCTGTTTTTT,CASSEDLRGDTGELFF
TRBJ1-3,-,TRBV7-9,-,TGTGCCAGCTCTTTTGGCGGTACCAACACCATATATTTT,CASSFGGTNTIYF
TRBJ2-5,TRBD2,TRBV7-8,once,TGTGCCAGCAGCCGACTAGCGGGAGGGTATATAGAGACCCAGTACTTC,CASSRLAGGYIETQYF
TRBJ2-1,-,TRBV29-1,-,TGCAGCGTTGATGGTGGGGGGTCGGGTGAGCAGTTCTTC,CSVDGGGSGEQFF
TRBJ2-7,TRBD1,TRBV19,few,TGTGCCAGTAGTGCAGGACAGGGCCCGTCCTACGAGCAGTACTTC,CASSAGQGPSYEQYF
TRBJ1-1,-,TRBV11-2,-,TGTGCCACGCGCGAGGGTGAAGCTTTCTTT,CATREGEAFF
TRBJ1-4,-,TRBV6-5,-,TGTGCCAGCACCGGCCTCAGGGGCGAAAAACTGTTTTTT,CASTGLRGEKLFF
TRBJ2-3,-,TRBV5-6,-,TGTGCCAGCAGCTTGGGTTCCAGGGTAACAGATACGCAGTATTTT,CASSLGSRVTDTQYF
TRBJ2-1,TRBD2,TRBV13,-,TGTGCCAGCAGCCACCTCTTAGGAGCGGGAAGAAACTACAATGAGCAGTTCTTC,CASSHLLGAGRNYNEQFF